A selection of T cell receptor beta chains follows, all from one sample in a study of blood T cell repertoires in COVID-19. Clones were sequenced by immunoSEQ multiplex PCR, and TCRdb holds only the in-frame ones, with some missing. The sample holds approximately 270,000 clones, about nine tenths seen once. Source material: peripheral blood. These TCRs come from a man aged 50 or older with acute or convalescent COVID-19. Each CDR3 is given with its conserved first and last residue. The order of the fields is V gene, CDR3 protein.

>TRBV7-9
CASSLEGGYTF
>TRBV5-8
CASSSSGTSGASTDTQYF
>TRBV30
CAWGPDREYQPQHF
>TRBV10-2
CASTSRERGDYEQYF
>TRBV14
CASSQAISNQPQHF
>TRBV27
CASSLRGGGYTF
>TRBV5-6
CASSLYRAYEQYF
>TRBV30
CAWRGEQGLEQYF
>TRBV18
CASSLGTGNGYTF
>TRBV7-3
CASSSDRGDTEAFF
>TRBV5-1
CASSLVLGMNTEAFF
>TRBV7-9
CAGVQGNNSPLHF
>TRBV12-3/TRBV12-4
CASSLAPNTEAFF
>TRBV30
CAWRPLPRIQYF
>TRBV13
CASSLGGGRQETQYF
>TRBV15
CATSTQGLKFF
>TRBV6-1
CASSEVSDSPPLHF
>TRBV19
CASTPRDREGYTF
>TRBV6-1
CASSEGLLGSSYEQYF
>TRBV19
CASRVGGSNYGYTF
>TRBV19
CASSTRGVGSYEQYF